A selection of T cell receptor beta chains follows, all from one sample in a study of T cell responses to AZD1222 COVID-19 vaccine. The data were produced by immunoSEQ multiplex PCR, yet TCRdb's version contains in-frame clones alone and is incomplete. This table holds about 130,000 clones, more than 70% found once. The specimen comprised peripheral blood, sampled on day 0 of AZD1222 vaccination. The source of these receptors is an adult in good health. Both conserved end residues are part of each CDR3. Each record gives: D gene, J gene, clone size, V gene, CDR3 DNA, CDR3 protein. D genes are given only for firm matches. Some rows have no size entry. The others give once, few or many, or a class for an expanded clone.

NA,TRBJ2-1,few,TRBV18,TGTGCCAGCTCACCACTGCTAGAGGATGAGCAGTTCTTC,CASSPLLEDEQFF
NA,TRBJ2-7,NA,TRBV11-2,TGTGCCAGCAGCCCAGGTTCACGTGCGGGGACCTACGAGCAGTACTTC,CASSPGSRAGTYEQYF
NA,TRBJ1-1,NA,TRBV9,TGTGCCAGCAGCGTAGGCCTCGACCGGTGGAACACTGAAGCTTTCTTT,CASSVGLDRWNTEAFF
NA,TRBJ2-3,NA,TRBV5-8,TGTGCCAGCAGCTTGGGTCGAGGACAGACTTGGGATACGCAGTATTTT,CASSLGRGQTWDTQYF
NA,TRBJ2-7,NA,TRBV27,TGTGCCAGCAACCCCTCCAGAACGGGGGCGGGCGAGCAGTACTTC,CASNPSRTGAGEQYF
NA,TRBJ1-3,NA,TRBV7-8,TGTGCCAGCAGCTTAATAGGGCCGATCTCTGGAAACACCATATATTTT,CASSLIGPISGNTIYF
TRBD1,TRBJ2-1,once,TRBV6-6,TGTTCCGGACGACAGGGGGCTAACAATGAGCAGTTCTTC,CSGRQGANNEQFF
NA,TRBJ1-1,once,TRBV5-1,TGCGCCAGCAGCTTGGGAGTTAGCCGGGGGAACACTGAAGCTTTCTTT,CASSLGVSRGNTEAFF
NA,TRBJ2-1,NA,TRBV5-1,TGCGCCAGCAGCTTGGCTAGACAGAGTGAGTACAATGAGCAGTTCTTC,CASSLARQSEYNEQFF
TRBD1,TRBJ1-1,NA,TRBV28,TGTGCCAGCAATCCCAGCGCGGGACAGATGAACACTGAAGCTTTCTTT,CASNPSAGQMNTEAFF
TRBD2,TRBJ2-1,NA,TRBV2,TGTGCCAGCAGTGACTCGCGGGGGTTTTCTGAGCAGTTCTTC,CASSDSRGFSEQFF
NA,TRBJ2-1,NA,TRBV30,TGTGCCTGGATTAGTTACACTGAGCAGTTCTTC,CAWISYTEQFF
NA,TRBJ1-6,few,TRBV5-1,TGCGCCAGCAGCTTGGGACAGGATGGTGCACCCCTCCACTTT,CASSLGQDGAPLHF
NA,TRBJ1-2,few,TRBV19,TGTGCCACCACGGAGGAAGGTCCGAGGGGGAATACAGCGGATGGCTACACCTTC,CATTEEGPRGNTADGYTF
NA,TRBJ1-6,NA,TRBV6-5,TGTGCCAGCAGTTACTCACCAGTCCTGGGTTCACCCCTCCACTTT,CASSYSPVLGSPLHF
NA,TRBJ2-5,NA,TRBV7-9,TGTGCCAGCAGCTTAAGTTCCGGGGAGACCCAGTACTTC,CASSLSSGETQYF
TRBD2,TRBJ2-2,NA,TRBV28,TGTGCCAGCAGTTTATCGCTAGCGGGAGGGGTCGGGGAGCTGTTTTTT,CASSLSLAGGVGELFF
TRBD2,TRBJ2-7,NA,TRBV28,TGTGCCAGCAGTTTGGGGACTAGCGTCGACGAGCAGTACTTC,CASSLGTSVDEQYF
NA,TRBJ2-3,NA,TRBV3-1/TRBV3-2,TGTGCCAGCAGCCAAGGGGCTACAGGATCAGATACGCAGTATTTT,CASSQGATGSDTQYF
TRBD2,TRBJ2-7,NA,TRBV13,TGTGCCAGCCGAATGCGCTTCCCTCAATTTACCGGGACTAGCACTTACGAGCAGTACTTC,CASRMRFPQFTGTSTYEQYF
TRBD1,TRBJ1-1,NA,TRBV7-8,TGTGCCTCGGGGGGACAGGGCTATCAGAGGACCACTGAAGCTTTCTTT,CASGGQGYQRTTEAFF
NA,TRBJ2-1,NA,TRBV29-1,TGCAGCGTTGGGGGGGGTTCGACAGGCTACAATGAGCAGTTCTTC,CSVGGGSTGYNEQFF
NA,TRBJ2-7,NA,TRBV5-6,TGTGCCAGCAGTCGGGGTCCCTACGAGCAGTACTTC,CASSRGPYEQYF
NA,TRBJ2-5,NA,TRBV28,TGTGCCAGCAGCCTACTCGGGGAACAAGAGACCCAGTACTTC,CASSLLGEQETQYF
NA,TRBJ1-2,NA,TRBV27,TGTGCCAGCAGTTTATCCGGCGACTACTATGGCTACACCTTC,CASSLSGDYYGYTF
TRBD1,TRBJ2-7,NA,TRBV2,TGTGCCAGCAGTTATTCCGGGACAGGCTACGAGCAGTACTTC,CASSYSGTGYEQYF
TRBD2,TRBJ2-3,NA,TRBV3-1/TRBV3-2,TGTGCCAGCAGCCCCCTTGGTAGCGGGGGGGCCGAGACAGATACGCAGTATTTT,CASSPLGSGGAETDTQYF
NA,TRBJ1-2,once,TRBV19,TGTGCCAGTAGTACCCGGGACACAACGACCTATGGCTACACCTTC,CASSTRDTTTYGYTF
NA,TRBJ1-2,NA,TRBV11-1,TGTGCCAGCAGCTTAGCAGATGTGGGTGGCTACACCTTC,CASSLADVGGYTF
NA,TRBJ1-3,NA,TRBV30,TGTGCCTGGGACAGGACGGCCGGGAACACCATATATTTT,CAWDRTAGNTIYF
TRBD2,TRBJ2-3,NA,TRBV7-2,TGTGCCAGCAGCTTAGTAGCGGGAGGCTTCACAGATACGCAGTATTTT,CASSLVAGGFTDTQYF
NA,TRBJ2-7,NA,TRBV6-5,TGTGCCAGCAGTTACTCGGTAGCGTTCGAGCAGTACTTC,CASSYSVAFEQYF
NA,TRBJ1-3,NA,TRBV3-1/TRBV3-2,TGTGCCAGCAGCCATTCAGGGAGTTATGGAAACACCATATATTTT,CASSHSGSYGNTIYF
NA,TRBJ1-1,NA,TRBV14,TGTGCCAGCAGCCAATGGGGGAACAGGGTGGAGGCAGCTTTCTTT,CASSQWGNRVEAAFF